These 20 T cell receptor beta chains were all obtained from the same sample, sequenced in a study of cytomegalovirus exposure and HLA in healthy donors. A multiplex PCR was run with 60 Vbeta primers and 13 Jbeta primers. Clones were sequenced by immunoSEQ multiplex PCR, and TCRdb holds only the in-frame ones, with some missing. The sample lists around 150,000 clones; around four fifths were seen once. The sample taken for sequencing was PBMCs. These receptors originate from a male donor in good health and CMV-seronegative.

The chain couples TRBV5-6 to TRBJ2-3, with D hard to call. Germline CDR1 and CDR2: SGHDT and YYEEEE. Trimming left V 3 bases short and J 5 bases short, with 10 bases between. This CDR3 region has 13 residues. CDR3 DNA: TGTGCCAGCAGCTCGAGGTTTTTAGATACGCAGTATTTT. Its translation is CASSSRFLDTQYF.

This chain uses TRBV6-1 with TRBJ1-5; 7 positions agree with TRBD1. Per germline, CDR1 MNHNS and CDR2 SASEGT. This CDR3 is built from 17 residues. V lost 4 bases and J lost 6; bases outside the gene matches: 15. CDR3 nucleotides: TGTGCCAGCAGTGCCATCCCCGAGACAGGGAGCGGTCAGCCCCAGCATTTT. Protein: CASSAIPETGSGQPQHF.

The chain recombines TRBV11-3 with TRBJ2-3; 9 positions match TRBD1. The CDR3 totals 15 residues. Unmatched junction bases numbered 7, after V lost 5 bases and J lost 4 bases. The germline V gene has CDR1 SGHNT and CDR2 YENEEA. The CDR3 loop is CASSVGQGVADTQYF. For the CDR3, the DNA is TGTGCCAGCAGCGTGGGACAGGGAGTAGCAGATACGCAGTATTTT. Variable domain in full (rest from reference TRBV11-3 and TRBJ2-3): EAGVVQSPRYKIIEKKQPVAFWCNPISGHNTLYWYLQNLGQGPELLIRYENEEAVDDSQLPKDRFSAERLKGVDSTLKIQPAELGDSAVYLCASSVGQGVADTQYFGPGTRLTVL.

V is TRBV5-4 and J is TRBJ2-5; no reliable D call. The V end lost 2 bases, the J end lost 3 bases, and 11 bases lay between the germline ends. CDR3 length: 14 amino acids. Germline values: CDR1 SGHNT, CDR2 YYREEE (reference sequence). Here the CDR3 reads CASSFTGAEETQYF. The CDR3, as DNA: TGTGCCAGCAGCTTTACGGGTGCTGAAGAGACCCAGTACTTC.

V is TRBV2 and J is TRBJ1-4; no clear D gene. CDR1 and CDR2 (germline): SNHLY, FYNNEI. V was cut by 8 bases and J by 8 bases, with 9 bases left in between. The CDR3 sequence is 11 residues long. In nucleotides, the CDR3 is TGTGCCAGCCTCCGAGGGGAAAAACTGTTTTTT. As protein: CASLRGEKLFF.

The CDR3 DNA reads TGCGCCAGCAGCCAAGGGCGGACAGGCAATGAGCAGTTCTTC. It yields the protein CASSQGRTGNEQFF. This chain links TRBV4-1 with TRBJ2-1; 7 nucleotides line up with TRBD1. CDR1 is MGHRA and CDR2 is YSYEKL in the germline V gene. The CDR3 is 14 amino acids. V dropped 1 base and J dropped 6; count of bases not matched to a gene: 3.

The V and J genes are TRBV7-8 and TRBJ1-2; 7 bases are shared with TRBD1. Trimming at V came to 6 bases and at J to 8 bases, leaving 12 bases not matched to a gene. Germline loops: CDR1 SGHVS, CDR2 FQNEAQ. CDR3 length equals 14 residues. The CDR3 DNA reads TGTGCCAGCAGTCAAGGGGGCGGTGTTGAAGGCTACACCTTC. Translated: CASSQGGGVEGYTF.

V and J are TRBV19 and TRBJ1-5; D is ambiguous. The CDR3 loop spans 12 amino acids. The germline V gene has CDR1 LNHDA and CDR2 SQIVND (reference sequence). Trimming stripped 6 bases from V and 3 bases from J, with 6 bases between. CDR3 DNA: TGTGCCAGTAGCAGACACAATCAGCCCCAGCATTTT. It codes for CASSRHNQPQHF. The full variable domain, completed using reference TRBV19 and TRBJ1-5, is DGGITQSPKYLFRKEGQNVTLSCEQNLNHDAMYWYRQDPGQGLRLIYYSQIVNDFQKGDIAEGYSVSREKKESFPLTVTSAQKNPTAFYLCASSRHNQPQHFGDGTRLSIL.

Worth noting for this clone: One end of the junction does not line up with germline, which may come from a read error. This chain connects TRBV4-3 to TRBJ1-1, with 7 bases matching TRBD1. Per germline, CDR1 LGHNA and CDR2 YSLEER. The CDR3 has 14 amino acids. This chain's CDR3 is CASSQDIERQGGRF. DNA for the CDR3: TGCGCCAGCAGCCAAGATATAGAGAGACAGGGAGGACGTTTC.

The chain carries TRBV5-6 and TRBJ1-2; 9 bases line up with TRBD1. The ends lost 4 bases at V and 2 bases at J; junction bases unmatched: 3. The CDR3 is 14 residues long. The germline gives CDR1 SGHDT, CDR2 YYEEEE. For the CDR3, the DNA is TGTGCCAGCAGCCCGGGACAGGGAAACTATGGCTACACCTTC. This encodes CASSPGQGNYGYTF.

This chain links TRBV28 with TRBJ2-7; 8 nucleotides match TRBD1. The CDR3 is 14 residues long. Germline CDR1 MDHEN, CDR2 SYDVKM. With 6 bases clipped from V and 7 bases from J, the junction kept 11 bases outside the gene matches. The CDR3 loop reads CASSPPGQDFEQYF. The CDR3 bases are TGTGCCAGCAGCCCGCCGGGACAGGACTTTGAGCAGTACTTC.

CDR3 nucleotide sequence: TGCGCCAGCAGCTTGGGGACAGGGGGCGAGACCCAGTACTTC. It is translated as CASSLGTGGETQYF. The V gene is TRBV5-1, the J gene TRBJ2-5, with 11 positions matching TRBD1. Trimming took 0 bases from V and 5 from J; bases not matched to a gene: 0. Germline V gene data show CDR1 as SGHRS and CDR2 as YFSETQ. The CDR3 consists of 14 residues.

CDR3: CASSPGGAGDTQYF. The CDR3 bases are TGTGCCAGCAGTCCAGGGGGCGCAGGGGATACGCAGTATTTT. The chain joins TRBV28 to TRBJ2-3; 8 bases are shared with TRBD1. The ends lost 5 bases at V and 6 bases at J; junction bases unmatched: 7. This CDR3 is built from 14 residues. Germline V gene sequence: CDR1 MDHEN, CDR2 SYDVKM.

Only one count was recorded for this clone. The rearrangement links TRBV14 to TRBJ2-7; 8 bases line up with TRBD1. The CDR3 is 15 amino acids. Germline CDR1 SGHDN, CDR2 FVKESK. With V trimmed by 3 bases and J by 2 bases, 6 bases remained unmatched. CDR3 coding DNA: TGTGCCAGCAGCCATAGACAGGGGTTCACCTACGAGCAGTACTTC. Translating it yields CASSHRQGFTYEQYF.

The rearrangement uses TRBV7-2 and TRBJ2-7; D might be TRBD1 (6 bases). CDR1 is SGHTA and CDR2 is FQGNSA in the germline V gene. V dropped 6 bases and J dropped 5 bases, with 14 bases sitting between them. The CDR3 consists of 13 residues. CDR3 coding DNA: TGTGCCAGCAGTTCACAGGGATACGACGAGCAGTACTTC. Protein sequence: CASSSQGYDEQYF. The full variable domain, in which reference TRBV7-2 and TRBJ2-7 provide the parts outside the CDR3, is GAGVSQSPSNKVTEKGKDVELRCDPISGHTALYWYRQSLGQGLEFLIYFQGNSAPDKSGLPSDRFSAERTGGSVSTLTIQRTQQEDSAVYLCASSSQGYDEQYFGPGTRLTVT.

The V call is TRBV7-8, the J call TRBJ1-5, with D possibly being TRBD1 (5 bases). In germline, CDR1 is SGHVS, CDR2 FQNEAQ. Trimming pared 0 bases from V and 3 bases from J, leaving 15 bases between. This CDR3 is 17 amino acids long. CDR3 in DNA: TGTGCCAGCAGCTTAGCGGAGTGGGGCAGGTACAATCAGCCCCAGCATTTT. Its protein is CASSLAEWGRYNQPQHF.

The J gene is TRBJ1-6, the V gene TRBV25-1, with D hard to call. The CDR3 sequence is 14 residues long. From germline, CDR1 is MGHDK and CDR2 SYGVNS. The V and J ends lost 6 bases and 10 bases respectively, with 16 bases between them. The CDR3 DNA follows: TGTGCCAGCAGGGAGGCGGGGATTAAATCACCCCTCCACTTT. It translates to CASREAGIKSPLHF.

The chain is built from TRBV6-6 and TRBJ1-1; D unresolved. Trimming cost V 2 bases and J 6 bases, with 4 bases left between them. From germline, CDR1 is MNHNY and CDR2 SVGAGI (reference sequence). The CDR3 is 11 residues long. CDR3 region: CASSYGAEAFF. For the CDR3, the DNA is TGTGCCAGCAGTTACGGAGCTGAAGCTTTCTTT.

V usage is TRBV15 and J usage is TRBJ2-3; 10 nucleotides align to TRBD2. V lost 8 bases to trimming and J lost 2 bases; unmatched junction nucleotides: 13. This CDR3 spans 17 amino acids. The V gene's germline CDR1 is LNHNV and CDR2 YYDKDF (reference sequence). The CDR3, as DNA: TGTGCCACCGCCGCGACAGGACTAGCGGAGAACACAGATACGCAGTATTTT. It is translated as CATAATGLAENTDTQYF.

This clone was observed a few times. CDR3 sequence: CASSLEGGASSYNEQFF. Here the CDR3 DNA reads TGCGCCAGCAGCTTGGAGGGGGGGGCGAGCTCCTACAATGAGCAGTTCTTC. V is TRBV5-1 and J is TRBJ2-1; tentative D call: TRBD2 (7 bases). The germline V gene encodes CDR1 SGHRS and CDR2 YFSETQ. This CDR3 is built from 17 residues. The germline V and J ends were trimmed by 0 bases and 0 bases, with 13 bases remaining between them.